The clone carrying this T cell receptor beta chain was seen a handful of times. The antigen remains undetermined. Primed by a sample-barcoded 5' primer and a J-beta primer mix, a second PCR proceeded for 7 to 11 cycles. TCRdb re-analysed the 5' RACE reads in MiXCR, keeping a single row per CDR3 protein. The data contain fewer than 1,000,000 distinct CDR3 sequences, roughly 46% of them singletons. The data were obtained in a study of blood T cells in healthy people across ages. Regarding the study as a whole: Age showed a roughly linear inverse relationship with TCR beta diversity per million T cells. With unsorted PBMCs, a conclusive comparison of naive versus antigen-experienced cells was not possible.

V was pared by 4 bases and J by 7 bases, with 5 bases of the junction left unmatched. The CDR3 runs 14 residues. Per the germline V gene, CDR1 is SNHLY and CDR2 is FYNNEI. The clonotype comes from an elderly man in good health. This chain connects TRBV2 to TRBJ2-1; TRBD2 matches 9 bases. Source material: blood. Here the CDR3 DNA reads TGTGCCAGCAGTGTAGCGGGAGAATGGAATGAGCAGTTCTTC. Encoded protein: CASSVAGEWNEQFF. Using reference TRBV2 and TRBJ2-1 for the parts outside the CDR3, the full variable domain is EPEVTQTPSHQVTQMGQEVILRCVPISNHLYFYWYRQILGQKVEFLVSFYNNEISEKSEIFDDQFSVERPDGSNFTLKIRSTKLEDSAMYFCASSVAGEWNEQFFGPGTRLTVL.